This record looks at one T cell receptor (beta chain) sequence and its context. Its antigen remains unknown. The source of the sample is a study of OX40 agonist ivuxolimab in advanced cancers. Study results and limitations: In a subset of nonresponders, normalized T-cell clonal expansion was also low.

The protocol was immunoSEQ multiplex PCR, while the TCRdb copy is restricted to in-frame clones and leaves out a portion. The data contain 60,000 to 85,000 clones, over 85% of them singletons. The germline V gene encodes CDR1 SNHLY and CDR2 FYNNEI. This CDR3 is built from 13 residues. V was cut by 6 bases and J by 10 bases, with 15 bases left in between. This clonotype was sampled from an adult with an advanced solid tumor such as melanoma, head and neck, liver or kidney cancer. The input for sequencing was CD4+ or CD8+ T cells sorted from blood, taken in a trial of the OX40 agonist ivuxolimab. This sequence joins TRBV2 and TRBJ1-4; maybe TRBD1 (5 bases). This CDR3 reads CASRGDSVGKLFF. The CDR3 bases are TGTGCCAGCAGGGGAGACAGTGTGGGAAAACTGTTTTTT. Combining the CDR3 with reference TRBV2 and TRBJ1-4 gives the whole variable domain EPEVTQTPSHQVTQMGQEVILRCVPISNHLYFYWYRQILGQKVEFLVSFYNNEISEKSEIFDDQFSVERPDGSNFTLKIRSTKLEDSAMYFCASRGDSVGKLFFGSGTQLSVL.